This TCR beta chain was profiled in a study of metastatic and nonmetastatic thyroid tumors. The overall study: Across blood and tumor or nodule tissue, repertoires from malignant and benign thyroid patients were compared with one another. Study observations and caveats: Compared with benign nodules, malignant thyroid tumors were reported to have significantly higher TCR beta diversity in both blood and tumor.

Thyroid surgery had not been preceded by any treatment in any patient. There are many counts of this clone. The antigen is not known. Deletions cut 7 bases from V and 0 bases from J, with 7 bases between. This CDR3 region has 13 residues. Germline V gene sequence: CDR1 MNHEY, CDR2 SMNVEV (reference sequence). Original data processing: Researchers built a distant-metastasis classifier for papillary thyroid cancer that drew on CDR3 differences across clinicopathological groups. TCRdb reanalyzed the PCR reads with MiXCR. TCRdb, not the original authors, processed these V and J calls. This table holds some 33,000 clones, 7% to 8% found once.

This chain links TRBV27 with TRBJ1-3; D is ambiguous. The TCR comes from a female donor with papillary thyroid cancer or a benign thyroid nodule (not recorded which). Some clones in this sample may be carry-over from other donors' samples. Sequenced material: blood. The CDR3 region has the DNA TGTGCCAGCAAGCCGGCCTCTGGAAACACCATATATTTT. Amino acids: CASKPASGNTIYF.